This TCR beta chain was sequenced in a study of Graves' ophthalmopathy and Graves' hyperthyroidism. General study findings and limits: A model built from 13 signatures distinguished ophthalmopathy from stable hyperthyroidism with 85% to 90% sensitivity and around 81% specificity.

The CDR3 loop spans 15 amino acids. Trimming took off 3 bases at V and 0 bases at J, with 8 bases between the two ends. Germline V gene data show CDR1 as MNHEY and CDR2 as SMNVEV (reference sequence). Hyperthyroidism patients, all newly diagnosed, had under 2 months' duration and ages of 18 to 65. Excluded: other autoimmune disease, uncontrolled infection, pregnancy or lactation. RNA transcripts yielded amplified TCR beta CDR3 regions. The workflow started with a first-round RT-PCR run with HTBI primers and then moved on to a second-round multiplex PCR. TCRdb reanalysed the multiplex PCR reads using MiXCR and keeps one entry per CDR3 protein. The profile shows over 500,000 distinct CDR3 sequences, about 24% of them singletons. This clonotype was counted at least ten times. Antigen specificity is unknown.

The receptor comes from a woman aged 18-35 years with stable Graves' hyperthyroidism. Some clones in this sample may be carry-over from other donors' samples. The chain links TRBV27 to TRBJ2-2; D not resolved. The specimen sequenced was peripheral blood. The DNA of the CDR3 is TGTGCCAGCAGTTTTTTCCCCGCGAACACCGGGGAGCTGTTTTTT. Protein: CASSFFPANTGELFF.